This passage covers 4 T cell receptor beta chains from one sample sequenced in a study of T cell responses to AZD1222 COVID-19 vaccine. Clones were sequenced by immunoSEQ multiplex PCR, and TCRdb holds only the in-frame ones, with some missing. The sample comprises 150,000 to 200,000 clones, 80% to 95% of which are singletons, and about 4% rests with the top ten. Here the sequenced sample was peripheral blood, taken on day 0 of AZD1222 vaccination. Every receptor here comes from an adult in good health.

The V call is TRBV11-2, the J call TRBJ1-1; D gene uncertain. The V end was cut by 5 bases, the J end by 3 bases, with 13 bases between. There are 14 residues in the CDR3. Germline V gene data show CDR1 as SGHAT and CDR2 as FQNNGV. CDR3 bases: TGTGCCAGCAGCCAATCTCCGACCGACACTGAAGCTTTCTTT. It specifies CASSQSPTDTEAFF.

This sequence joins TRBV12-5 and TRBJ2-5; D is undetermined. Looked up from germline, CDR1 is LGHNT and CDR2 is FRNRAP. CDR3 length: 14 residues. V lost 2 bases and J 6 bases, leaving 13 bases between the germline ends. CDR3 in amino acids: CASGLWGSGKTQYF. The CDR3 DNA reads TGTGCTAGTGGTTTGTGGGGATCCGGCAAGACCCAGTACTTC.

V and J are TRBV6-5 and TRBJ2-7, with a possible D match to TRBD1 (6 bases). There are 14 residues in the CDR3. CDR1 is MNHEY, CDR2 SVGAGI, per germline. V gave up 2 bases and J gave up 7 bases, with 15 bases separating them. The CDR3 here is CASSYGTSGWEQYF. CDR3 DNA sequence: TGTGCCAGCAGTTACGGGACATCGGGGTGGGAGCAGTACTTC.

The CDR3 reads CASSQLTGLNTEAFF. In nucleotides, the CDR3 is TGCGCCAGCAGCCAACTGACAGGCCTGAACACTGAAGCTTTCTTT. V is TRBV5-1 and J is TRBJ1-1; the D gene is possibly TRBD1 (6 bases). The V gene's germline CDR1 is SGHRS and CDR2 YFSETQ. Trimming shortened V by 4 bases and J by 0 bases, and 13 bases separated the two germline ends. The CDR3 length is 15 residues. The whole variable domain, filled in from reference TRBV5-1 and TRBJ1-1, reads KAGVTQTPRYLIKTRGQQVTLSCSPISGHRSVSWYQQTPGQGLQFLFEYFSETQRNKGNFPGRFSGRQFSNSRSEMNVSTLELGDSALYLCASSQLTGLNTEAFFGQGTRLTVV.